This TCR beta chain was observed in a study of T cell repertoires in cytomegalovirus infection. Overall study: Indications came from public TCR beta signatures; they pointed to CMV infection and to a matching HLA type. Study outcomes and limitations: Ex vivo, HLA-C-restricted CMV-specific TCR beta clonotypes prevailed over the rest of the response. Pooled public TCR beta family frequency picked out CMV carriers with the relevant HLA.

This clonotype was seen many times. Its target is not known. Trimming removed 1 base at V and 4 bases at J, with 10 bases between. The CDR3 has 14 residues. Germline loops: CDR1 SGHTA, CDR2 FQGNSA. TCRdb re-derived calls from the reads in MiXCR, one entry per CDR3 protein. The sample carries 200,000 to 300,000 distinct CDR3 sequences, roughly 12% recorded once. The chain uses TRBV7-2 and TRBJ1-1; D remains ambiguous. Material for sequencing was PBMCs. The TCR was taken from a human donor in good health (CMV status not recorded). Some clones in this sample may be carry-over from other donors' samples. The CDR3 bases are TGTGCCAGCAGCTTAGAGGCGCGAGGCACTGAAGCTTTCTTT. Its translation is CASSLEARGTEAFF.